A selection of T cell receptor beta chains follows, all from one sample in a study of CD8 T cells in ankylosing spondylitis. One entry per CDR3 protein results from TCRdb running MiXCR on the 5' RACE reads. Among around 430,000 distinct CDR3 sequences listed, more than 15% were seen once. The source material was blood, either unsorted or a sorted T cell fraction (not recorded which). These receptors originate from a male donor with ankylosing spondylitis. Both conserved end residues are part of each CDR3. D genes are given only for firm matches. Clone size is shown for a subset of rows, as once, few, many or a class of expanded clone.

>TRBV14|TRBJ2-5|.|.
TGTGCCAGCAGCCAACAACGGGTCCCAGAGACCCAGTACTTC
CASSQQRVPETQYF
>TRBV29-1|TRBJ2-2|.|few
TGCAGCGTAGTCCGGGACATTCACACCGGGGAGCTGTTTTTT
CSVVRDIHTGELFF
>TRBV11-2|TRBJ2-1|.|.
TGTGCCAGCAGCCCCCAGGGGGTCAGTAGCGGACGGGGGTTCTTC
CASSPQGVSSGRGFF
>TRBV7-6|TRBJ2-5|.|few
TGTGCCAGCAGCTTTGGGACAAAAGAGACCCAGTACTTC
CASSFGTKETQYF
>TRBV5-1|TRBJ2-1|.|many
TGCGCCAGCAGCTTGGTGGCGGGGGCGGTCTACAATGAGCAGTTCTTC
CASSLVAGAVYNEQFF
>TRBV30|TRBJ2-1|TRBD2|.
TGTGCCTGGAGTGCTAGCGGGGGGGCGATTGAGCAGTTCTTC
CAWSASGGAIEQFF
>TRBV20-1|TRBJ2-3|TRBD2|.
TGCAGTGCTAGACTTGGGACTAGCGGCACAGATACGCAGTATTTT
CSARLGTSGTDTQYF
>TRBV20-1|TRBJ2-7|.|.
TGCAGTGCTAGAGTCTCCTACGAGCAGTACTTC
CSARVSYEQYF
>TRBV27|TRBJ2-6|.|.
TGTGCCAGCAGTTTACGGGGTAGAAACTCTGGGGCCAACGTCCTGACTTTC
CASSLRGRNSGANVLTF
>TRBV18|TRBJ1-1|.|few
TGTGCCAGCTCCCACCTTCTGGAGGGGACGGACACTGAAGCTTTCTTT
CASSHLLEGTDTEAFF
>TRBV7-6|TRBJ2-3|.|.
TGTGCCAGCAGCTTACTGTCTATTCCAGGAGATACGCAGTATTTT
CASSLLSIPGDTQYF
>TRBV28|TRBJ2-1|.|.
TGTGCCAGCAGTTTATTATTGCAGGGGGGCCACAATGAGCAGTTCTTC
CASSLLLQGGHNEQFF
>TRBV21-1|TRBJ1-1|.|.
TGTGCCAGCAGCAAGTTAGTGGGAGGAGCCACCCCGATCTACTTT
CASSKLVGGATPIYF
>TRBV5-1|TRBJ1-6|.|many
TGCGCCAGCACCCGAACCCCCGCGGGCGATTCACCCCTCCACTTT
CASTRTPAGDSPLHF
>TRBV5-1|TRBJ2-5|.|many
TGCGCCAGCAGAGGGGATGGAGAGACCCAGTACTTC
CASRGDGETQYF
>TRBV20-1|TRBJ2-1|.|many
TGCAGTGCTAGAGATGGGGGGGCTAGCGGAAGTGAGCAGTTCTTC
CSARDGGASGSEQFF
>TRBV20-1|TRBJ1-4|.|.
TGCAGTGCTGGGCGGGGTCCGGGAGAAAAACTGTTTTTT
CSAGRGPGEKLFF
>TRBV2|TRBJ2-7|.|.
TGTGCCAGCAGACTCCGGGACACCCCGGGGTACGAGCAGTACTTC
CASRLRDTPGYEQYF
>TRBV9|TRBJ2-5|.|few
TGTGCCAGCAGCCCACCGGGGGTTTCCGGGGAGACCCAGTACTTC
CASSPPGVSGETQYF
>TRBV20-1|TRBJ2-1|.|many
TGCAGTGCTAGAGCCCCGGGACTCCAACTATACAATGAGCAGTTCTTC
CSARAPGLQLYNEQFF
>TRBV12-3/TRBV12-4|TRBJ1-6|.|many
TGTGCCAGCAGTTTTGGGGGGAATTCACCCCTCCACTTT
CASSFGGNSPLHF
>TRBV4-1|TRBJ2-2|TRBD2|few
TGCGCCAGCAGCCAAAAAGCGGGAGCCTCGAACACCGGGGAGCTGTTTTTT
CASSQKAGASNTGELFF
>TRBV4-2|TRBJ2-5|.|.
TGTGCCAGCAGCCAAGCCAGTAAAGAGACCCAGTACTTC
CASSQASKETQYF
>TRBV9|TRBJ2-3|TRBD2|.
TGTGCCAGCAGCGTCCAGGCCGGGACTAGCGGGATATGGAGCACAGATACGCAGTATTTT
CASSVQAGTSGIWSTDTQYF
>TRBV20-1|TRBJ1-1|.|.
TGCAGTGCTCCAAGAGTCATGAACACTGAAGCTTTCTTT
CSAPRVMNTEAFF
>TRBV12-3/TRBV12-4|TRBJ2-5|TRBD2|.
TGTGCCAGCAGTACACTCAATTCGGGACTAGTAGCAGAGACCCAGTACTTC
CASSTLNSGLVAETQYF